A single sample gave rise to the 9 T cell receptor beta chains below, sequenced in a study of blood T cell repertoires in COVID-19 (TCRdb year 2020). To prepare the library, the immunoSEQ multiplex PCR assay was applied. The table was pulled from immuneACCESS by TCRdb, which kept in-frame rearrangements only. Such tables lose some clones; where checked, under half of the loss comes from unresolved V genes, and the rest has no known cause. Within this sample are tens of thousands of clones, with about 72% of them counted one time only. Approximately 16% of the sample comes from the top ten. Sequencing was carried out using peripheral blood. Receptors were obtained from a man between 65 and 85 years old with active or convalescent COVID-19.

The V and J genes are TRBV2 and TRBJ2-7, with 10 bases matching TRBD1. Germline V lookup: CDR1 SNHLY, CDR2 FYNNEI. The CDR3 has 15 residues. V dropped 10 bases and J dropped 3; count of bases not matched to a gene: 12. The DNA of the CDR3 is TGTGCCACCTCACCGGGACAGGGGATTTACTACGAGCAGTACTTC. Protein product: CATSPGQGIYYEQYF.

This clone has only one observation. The CDR3 here is CASSSGQGSYSNQPQHF. CDR3 nucleotides: TGTGCCAGCAGTTCCGGACAGGGATCATATAGCAATCAGCCCCAGCATTTT. The genes are TRBV27 and TRBJ1-5; the match to TRBD1 covers 8 bases. V lost 4 bases to trimming and J lost 0 bases; unmatched junction nucleotides: 8. Germline lookup yields CDR1 MNHEY and CDR2 SMNVEV (reference sequence). CDR3 size: 17 residues.

V is TRBV6-5 and J is TRBJ1-6; D is possibly TRBD1 (6 bases). Germline CDR1 reads MNHEY; CDR2 reads SVGAGI. Trimming left V 6 bases short and J 11 bases short, with 17 bases between. The CDR3 extends over 14 amino acids. This CDR3 is CASRVDRRDTPLHF. CDR3 in DNA: TGTGCCAGCAGGGTAGACAGGAGAGATACACCCCTCCACTTT.

The chain couples TRBV3-1 (or the pseudogene TRBV3-2) to TRBJ2-6, with D hard to call. Trimming took 1 base from V and 2 from J, leaving 12 bases between them. From germline, CDR1 is LGHDT and CDR2 YNNKEL (reference sequence). The CDR3 covers 17 residues. The CDR3 reads CASSQAYLDTGANVLTF. In nucleotides, the CDR3 is TGTGCCAGCAGCCAAGCCTATCTCGATACTGGGGCCAACGTCCTGACTTTC.

This sequence joins TRBV11-3 and TRBJ2-1, with 7 bases aligning to TRBD2. The germline gives CDR1 SGHNT, CDR2 YENEEA. With 4 bases clipped from V and 6 bases from J, the junction kept 6 bases outside the gene matches. The CDR3 consists of 14 residues. The CDR3 here is CASSSGLEGNEQFF. DNA of the CDR3: TGTGCCAGCAGCTCAGGACTAGAGGGCAATGAGCAGTTCTTC. Looking up the rest from reference TRBV11-3 and TRBJ2-1 gives the full variable domain: EAGVVQSPRYKIIEKKQPVAFWCNPISGHNTLYWYLQNLGQGPELLIRYENEEAVDDSQLPKDRFSAERLKGVDSTLKIQPAELGDSAVYLCASSSGLEGNEQFFGPGTRLTVL.

The table lists this clone with a count of one. The chain combines TRBV29-1 with TRBJ2-5; D might be TRBD2 (6 bases). CDR3 size: 11 residues. Trimming cost V 8 bases and J 4 bases, with 11 bases left between them. Germline CDR1 is SQVTM and CDR2 is ANQGSEA. The CDR3 coding sequence is TGCAGCCACCGGGAGCCAGAGACCCAGTACTTC. Translation gives CSHREPETQYF.

This clone was detected once. The chain employs TRBV12-3 or TRBV12-4 and TRBJ2-5; no reliable D call. This CDR3 comprises 13 residues. The V gene lost 2 bases and the J gene lost 4 bases, with 8 bases spanning the gap. The CDR3 sequence: CASSLMVRETQYF. CDR3 nucleotide sequence: TGTGCCAGCAGTTTAATGGTCAGAGAGACCCAGTACTTC.

This clone was recorded only once. This chain links TRBV20-1 with TRBJ2-3; 10 nucleotides match TRBD2. Germline values: CDR1 DFQATT, CDR2 SNEGSKA (reference sequence). V shed 3 bases and J 9 bases; nucleotides not matched to a gene: 12. The CDR3 is made up of 15 amino acids. The CDR3 DNA reads as TGCAGTGCTAGTAGGGCTAGCGGGGGAGCGGGAACGCAGTATTTT. As protein: CSASRASGGAGTQYF.

This chain joins TRBV12-3 or TRBV12-4 and TRBJ1-2, with TRBD1 identical over 8 bases. The CDR3 is 13 amino acids. V shed 5 bases and J 8 bases; nucleotides not matched to a gene: 7. This chain's CDR3 is CASSQQGAGGYTF. DNA of the CDR3: TGTGCCAGCAGTCAGCAGGGGGCGGGGGGCTACACCTTC.